The T cell receptor (beta chain) described here comes from a study of blood T cell repertoires in COVID-19. Study as a whole: Samples taken during acute and convalescent COVID-19 were collected in the United States, Italy and Spain. T cells, B-cell-depleted T cells, or PBMCs supplied cDNA or gDNA.

Clinical history as reported by participants underpinned cohort assignment. Method: immunoSEQ multiplex PCR; TCRdb's copy keeps in-frame clones and lacks some. The table records some 180,000 clones, 80% of them present only once. The sequence derives from a man in his 60s who had been exposed to COVID-19. The specimen sequenced was PBMCs or T cells enriched from blood (not recorded which).

CDR3 DNA: TGTGCCAGCAGTGAGGGGACCGGAGGGGTGGGTGGAAACACCATATATTTT. Its protein is CASSEGTGGVGGNTIYF. The J gene is TRBJ1-3, the V gene TRBV2; weak D call: TRBD1 (5 bases). The V gene lost 3 bases and the J gene lost 3 bases, with 18 bases spanning the gap. Looked up from germline, CDR1 is SNHLY and CDR2 is FYNNEI. The CDR3 is made up of 17 amino acids.